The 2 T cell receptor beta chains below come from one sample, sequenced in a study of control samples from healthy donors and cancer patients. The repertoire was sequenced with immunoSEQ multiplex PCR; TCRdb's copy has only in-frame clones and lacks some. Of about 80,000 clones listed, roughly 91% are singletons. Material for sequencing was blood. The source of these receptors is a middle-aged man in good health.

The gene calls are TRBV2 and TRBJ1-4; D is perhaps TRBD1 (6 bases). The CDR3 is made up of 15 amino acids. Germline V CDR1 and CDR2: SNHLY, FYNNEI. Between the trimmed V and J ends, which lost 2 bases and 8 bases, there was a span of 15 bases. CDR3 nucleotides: TGTGCCAGCAGTGAATGGGGAGGCCAGGGGGAAAAACTGTTTTTT. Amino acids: CASSEWGGQGEKLFF. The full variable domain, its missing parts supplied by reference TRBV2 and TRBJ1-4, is EPEVTQTPSHQVTQMGQEVILRCVPISNHLYFYWYRQILGQKVEFLVSFYNNEISEKSEIFDDQFSVERPDGSNFTLKIRSTKLEDSAMYFCASSEWGGQGEKLFFGSGTQLSVL.

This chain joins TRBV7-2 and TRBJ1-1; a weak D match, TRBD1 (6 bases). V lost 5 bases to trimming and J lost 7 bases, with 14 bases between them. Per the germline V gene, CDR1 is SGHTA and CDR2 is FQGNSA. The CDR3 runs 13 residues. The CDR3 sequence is CASSPHQGYEAFF. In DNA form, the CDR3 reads TGTGCCAGCAGCCCCCACCAGGGGTATGAAGCTTTCTTT.